What follows are 20 T cell receptor beta chains derived from one specimen sequenced in a study of blood T cell repertoires in COVID-19 (TCRdb year 2020). To prepare the library, the immunoSEQ multiplex PCR assay was applied. Sourced from immuneACCESS, this table was stored by TCRdb with only in-frame sequences that have V and J called. A share of the clones is absent; for the studies checked, an unresolved V gene accounts for under half, and the remainder has no known explanation. The table for this sample lists 250,000 to 350,000 clones; roughly 85% of them were counted only once. The ten largest clones take up around 5.8% of the sample. Material: PBMCs or T cells enriched from blood (not recorded which). These receptors were obtained from a woman in her thirties or forties who had recovered from COVID-19.

The rearrangement links TRBV7-9 to TRBJ1-1, with D perhaps TRBD1 (5 bases). The CDR3 is 15 residues long. Trimming cost V 5 bases and J 5 bases, with 18 bases left between them. Germline CDR1 is SEHNR and CDR2 is FQNEAQ (reference sequence). This CDR3 is CASSPPGDQRTEAFF. CDR3 nucleotides: TGTGCCAGCAGCCCTCCGGGGGACCAGAGGACTGAAGCTTTCTTT.

The genes are TRBV25-1 and TRBJ1-6, with D unclear. Germline CDR1 is MGHDK and CDR2 is SYGVNS. Trimming left V 6 bases short and J 7 bases short, with 10 bases between. The CDR3 covers 13 residues. The CDR3 DNA reads as TGTGCCAGCAGGGCATCGGAGAATTCACCCCTCCACTTT. It specifies CASRASENSPLHF. The whole variable domain, filled in from reference TRBV25-1 and TRBJ1-6, reads EADIYQTPRYLVIGTGKKITLECSQTMGHDKMYWYQQDPGMELHLIHYSYGVNSTEKGDLSSESTVSRIRTEHFPLTLESARPSHTSQYLCASRASENSPLHFGNGTRLTVT.

The chain carries TRBV6-2 or TRBV6-3 and TRBJ2-1, with 7 bases identical to TRBD2. Germline assignment: CDR1 MNHEY and CDR2 SVGEGT. CDR3 length: 14 residues. Trimming took 4 bases from V and 6 from J; bases not matched to a gene: 6. The CDR3 region has the DNA TGTGCCAGCAGTTTCGCGGGAGCCCGCAATGAGCAGTTCTTC. Protein: CASSFAGARNEQFF.

V usage is TRBV4-1 and J usage is TRBJ1-5; D remains unclear. Germline V gene sequence: CDR1 MGHRA, CDR2 YSYEKL. Deletions cut 0 bases from V and 0 bases from J, with 9 bases between. CDR3 length: 16 amino acids. The CDR3 DNA follows: TGCGCCAGCAGCCAAGATCCTGCGTTTAGCAATCAGCCCCAGCATTTT. It translates to CASSQDPAFSNQPQHF.

This clone was seen just once. The genes are TRBV5-1 and TRBJ2-1; 10 nucleotides agree with TRBD2. CDR3 length: 14 amino acids. V gave up 1 base and J gave up 8 bases; unmatched junction bases: 3. Germline CDR1 is SGHRS and CDR2 is YFSETQ. The CDR3 loop is CASSLLAGEDEQFF. The CDR3 nucleotides are TGCGCCAGCAGCTTGCTAGCGGGAGAGGATGAGCAGTTCTTC.

V is TRBV6-5 and J is TRBJ2-7; the D gene is possibly TRBD1 (6 bases). This CDR3 has 13 residues. Per germline, CDR1 MNHEY and CDR2 SVGAGI. Trimming left V 8 bases short and J 2 bases short, with 13 bases between. In nucleotides, the CDR3 is TGTGCCAGCCCGAGACAGGAGACCTACGAGCAGTACTTC. This encodes CASPRQETYEQYF.

The DNA for the CDR3 is TGTGCCTGGAGTGTAGGGACTAGCGGAACCTACGAGCAGTACTTC. Its protein is CAWSVGTSGTYEQYF. V gene TRBV30 combines with J gene TRBJ2-7, with 11 positions matching TRBD2. CDR1 and CDR2 from the germline V gene are GTSNPN and SVGIG (reference sequence). The junction had 3 bases not matched to a gene; V was cut back by 0 bases and J by 2 bases. The CDR3 has 15 residues.

This chain connects TRBV7-2 to TRBJ1-1; D may be TRBD1 (5 bases). The CDR3 extends over 15 amino acids. The germline V gene has CDR1 SGHTA and CDR2 FQGNSA. The V end lost 4 bases, the J end lost 1 base, and 13 bases lay between the germline ends. The CDR3 sequence is CASSYNRSPNTEAFF. Written as DNA, the CDR3 is TGTGCCAGCAGCTACAACAGGAGCCCGAACACTGAAGCTTTCTTT.

The chain combines TRBV2 with TRBJ1-1; D is unclear. This CDR3 contains 13 residues. CDR1 SNHLY and CDR2 FYNNEI come from the germline V gene. V was cut by 10 bases and J by 3 bases, with 15 bases left in between. CDR3 region: CAMSRESDTEAFF. DNA of the CDR3: TGTGCCATGAGCCGGGAATCCGACACTGAAGCTTTCTTT. Drawing the rest from reference TRBV2 and TRBJ1-1, the complete variable domain is EPEVTQTPSHQVTQMGQEVILRCVPISNHLYFYWYRQILGQKVEFLVSFYNNEISEKSEIFDDQFSVERPDGSNFTLKIRSTKLEDSAMYFCAMSRESDTEAFFGQGTRLTVV.

This rearrangement joins TRBV7-9 to TRBJ2-7; the match to TRBD1 covers 10 bases. Germline CDR1 reads SEHNR; CDR2 reads FQNEAQ (reference sequence). After removal of 5 bases from V and 4 bases from J, the junction contained 8 bases not matched to a gene. The CDR3 is made up of 15 amino acids. The CDR3 region has the DNA TGTGCCAGCAGCCCACGGACAGGGGGTAGGTACGAGCAGTACTTC. Translated: CASSPRTGGRYEQYF.

V is TRBV27 and J is TRBJ2-5, with 8 bases matching TRBD1. J lost 5 bases, V lost 10 bases, and 6 bases had no gene match. This CDR3 comprises 12 residues. The germline gives CDR1 MNHEY, CDR2 SMNVEV (reference sequence). CDR3 region: CATGTGGETQYF. The CDR3 DNA reads TGTGCCACTGGGACAGGCGGGGAGACCCAGTACTTC.

The chain carries TRBV28 and TRBJ2-5; TRBD2 aligns across 11 bases. This CDR3 is built from 11 residues. In germline, CDR1 is MDHEN, CDR2 SYDVKM. The DNA of the CDR3 is TGTGTAGCGGGAGGGGGGGAGACCCAGTACTTC. It yields the protein CVAGGGETQYF.

In its sample, this clone was seen a few times. The V call is TRBV28, the J call TRBJ1-2; D is possibly TRBD1 (5 bases). This CDR3 has 15 residues. CDR1 is MDHEN and CDR2 is SYDVKM in the germline V gene. V was trimmed by 2 bases and J by 6 bases, leaving 16 bases between them. The CDR3 sequence: CASSLPQAQSDGYTF. CDR3 nucleotide sequence: TGTGCCAGCAGTTTACCACAGGCCCAATCGGATGGCTACACCTTC.

The J gene is TRBJ1-6, the V gene TRBV7-6; D remains unclear. V dropped 4 bases and J dropped 3 bases, with 10 bases sitting between them. CDR3 length: 15 residues. Looked up from germline, CDR1 is SGHVS and CDR2 is FNYEAQ. The CDR3 loop is CASSSDPGYNSPLHF. Here the CDR3 DNA reads TGTGCCAGCAGCTCAGACCCAGGCTATAATTCACCCCTCCACTTT.

The chain employs TRBV28 and TRBJ1-4; tentative D call: TRBD1 (5 bases). The CDR3 is 12 residues long. V was pared by 8 bases and J by 7 bases, with 11 bases between. CDR1 is MDHEN and CDR2 is SYDVKM in the germline V gene. CDR3 sequence reads: CASGADSEKLFF. Here the CDR3 DNA reads TGTGCCAGCGGCGCCGACAGTGAAAAACTGTTTTTT.

The chain is built from TRBV27 and TRBJ2-2; D gene uncertain. CDR3 length equals 13 residues. The germline gives CDR1 MNHEY, CDR2 SMNVEV (reference sequence). V lost 3 bases and J 7 bases, leaving 9 bases between the germline ends. In DNA, the CDR3 is TGTGCCAGCAGTTTGCAGGCTTACGGGGAGCTGTTTTTT. This encodes CASSLQAYGELFF.

J is TRBJ1-1 and V is TRBV7-8, with D perhaps TRBD1 (6 bases). The V gene lost 1 base and the J gene lost 0 bases, with 6 bases spanning the gap. The CDR3 is 14 amino acids. CDR1 is SGHVS, CDR2 FQNEAQ, per germline. The CDR3 DNA reads as TGTGCCAGCAGCTTAGGACAGGTGAACACTGAAGCTTTCTTT. This sequence encodes CASSLGQVNTEAFF.

The rearrangement uses TRBV19 and TRBJ1-1; no clear D gene. The CDR3 covers 18 residues. Trimming removed 4 bases from V and 1 base from J, with 22 bases in between. Germline-derived CDR1 and CDR2 are LNHDA and SQIVND (reference sequence). CDR3 bases: TGTGCCAGTAGTAGCCTCATTCGAGGGCGGCTTACGAACACTGAAGCTTTCTTT. This encodes CASSSLIRGRLTNTEAFF.

The chain employs TRBV7-9 and TRBJ2-1; 7 nucleotides agree with TRBD2. CDR1 SEHNR and CDR2 FQNEAQ come from the germline V gene (reference sequence). This CDR3 is built from 14 residues. V gave up 7 bases and J gave up 3 bases; unmatched junction bases: 6. This chain's CDR3 is CASIAGFVYNEQFF. The CDR3 DNA is TGTGCCAGCATAGCGGGCTTCGTCTACAATGAGCAGTTCTTC.

In its sample, this clone was seen once. The chain uses TRBV7-2 and TRBJ2-3, with unresolved D. Germline V CDR1 and CDR2: SGHTA, FQGNSA. This CDR3 comprises 13 residues. Deletions cut 5 bases from V and 9 bases from J, with 15 bases between. The CDR3 sequence: CASSPQSVGTQYF. The CDR3 DNA follows: TGTGCCAGCAGCCCCCAGTCGGTGGGCACGCAGTATTTT. Drawing the rest from reference TRBV7-2 and TRBJ2-3, the complete variable domain is GAGVSQSPSNKVTEKGKDVELRCDPISGHTALYWYRQSLGQGLEFLIYFQGNSAPDKSGLPSDRFSAERTGGSVSTLTIQRTQQEDSAVYLCASSPQSVGTQYFGPGTRLTVL.